The entry below gives a single TCR beta chain sequence along with its context. A read error may account for a junction end that differs from germline. The entry originates in a study of T cells in Graves' hyperthyroidism and ophthalmopathy. Study-level background: At initial diagnosis, before any treatment had begun, peripheral blood was obtained.

This CDR3 has 16 residues. Germline V gives CDR1 SSHAT, CDR2 FNYEAQ (reference sequence). Regions amplified from RNA transcripts were the TCR beta CDR3 regions. First-round RT-PCR targeting the TCR CDR3 was performed with the HTBI primer set. TCRdb re-called the multiplex PCR reads through MiXCR, storing one row per CDR3 protein. The table has fewer than 900,000 distinct CDR3 sequences, roughly 20% seen once. Not enrolled were patients with uncontrolled infection, other autoimmune disease, pregnancy or lactation. Any symptoms of ophthalmopathy came after the first hyperthyroidism diagnosis, from which the blood sample dates.

Sequenced: blood. The chain employs TRBV7-7 and TRBJ2-5, with D possibly called TRBD1 or TRBD2 (6 bases each). This receptor was identified in a woman in her forties or fifties with Graves' hyperthyroidism that later progressed to Graves' ophthalmopathy. CDR3: CASSPGGGPHQETQYF. The CDR3, as DNA: TGTGCTAGCAGCCCAGGTGGGGGGCCGCACCAAGAGACCCAGTACTTC. Full variable domain (remainder filled in from reference TRBV7-7 and TRBJ2-5): GAGVSQSPRYKVTKRGQDVTLRCDPISSHATLYWYQQALGQGPEFLTYFNYEAQPDKSGLPSDRFSAERPEGSISTLTIQRTEQRDSAMYRCASSPGGGPHQETQYFGPGTRLLVL.